A single sample gave rise to the 9 T cell receptor beta chains below, sequenced in a study of blood T cell repertoires in COVID-19. This table comes from immunoSEQ multiplex PCR, and its TCRdb copy is limited to in-frame clones, with some not included. The table records 180,000 or so clones, roughly 84% of them present only once. Sequencing was done on a sample of peripheral blood. These receptors all stem from a woman aged 70-85 years with COVID-19, enrolled during active disease.

The chain links TRBV9 to TRBJ1-3; D perhaps matches TRBD1 (6 bases). The V end was cut by 5 bases, the J end by 5 bases, with 8 bases between. Germline V gene sequence: CDR1 SGDLS, CDR2 YYNGEE. This CDR3 has 12 amino acids. The CDR3 loop is CASRDSRNTIYF. CDR3 DNA sequence: TGTGCCAGCAGGGACAGTAGAAACACCATATATTTT.

The V and J genes are TRBV29-1 and TRBJ1-2; TRBD1 might be the D (6 bases). Per the germline V gene, CDR1 is SQVTM and CDR2 is ANQGSEA. The length of the CDR3 is 16 residues. Trimming removed 1 base from V and 6 bases from J, with 21 bases in between. CDR3 loop: CSVEARITGTPDGYTF. The DNA of the CDR3 is TGCAGCGTTGAAGCCAGGATCACAGGGACCCCCGATGGCTACACCTTC.

The chain recombines TRBV2 with TRBJ2-5, with 7 bases that match TRBD2. Germline CDR1 SNHLY, CDR2 FYNNEI. The ends lost 7 bases at V and 5 bases at J; junction bases unmatched: 10. CDR3 size: 14 residues. DNA for the CDR3: TGTGCCAGCACCCCCGGCGGGGGTGGGGAGACCCAGTACTTC. Amino acids: CASTPGGGGETQYF.

This clone has a count of ten or more. The chain joins TRBV24-1 to TRBJ1-2; 9 positions match TRBD1. The CDR3 consists of 16 residues. Trimming removed 5 bases from V and 4 bases from J; junction bases left unmatched: 10. The germline V gene has CDR1 KGHDR and CDR2 SFDVKD. The DNA for the CDR3 is TGTGCCACCAGTGCCCTGGGACAGGGAGGTATCTATGGCTACACCTTC. The encoded protein is CATSALGQGGIYGYTF.

The chain uses TRBV3-1 (or the pseudogene TRBV3-2) and TRBJ1-3; D remains ambiguous. The germline V gene encodes CDR1 LGHDT and CDR2 YNNKEL (reference sequence). V lost 1 base, J lost 8 bases, and 15 bases lay in between. This CDR3 comprises 15 residues. The CDR3 is CASSQARGTRDTIYF. DNA of the CDR3: TGTGCCAGCAGCCAAGCCCGGGGAACTAGGGACACCATATATTTT.

The gene calls are TRBV5-4 and TRBJ2-3; possible D gene TRBD1, 6 bases. Trimming shortened V by 4 bases and J by 4 bases, and 13 bases separated the two germline ends. Germline loops: CDR1 SGHNT, CDR2 YYREEE (reference sequence). CDR3 length equals 14 residues. DNA of the CDR3: TGTGCCAGCAGCCCCGACAGGCGTGCAGATACGCAGTATTTT. Translating gives CASSPDRRADTQYF.

In this sample, this clone turned up a few times. The chain has TRBV4-1 and TRBJ1-5; D possibly corresponds to TRBD1 (6 bases). Germline CDR1 reads MGHRA; CDR2 reads YSYEKL. V was shortened by 3 bases and J by 6 bases, with 21 bases between the two germline ends. The length of the CDR3 is 17 residues. CDR3 sequence reads: CASSHPPEGVSSQPQHF. Written as DNA, the CDR3 is TGCGCCAGCAGCCATCCCCCCGAGGGGGTTTCGAGTCAGCCCCAGCATTTT.

V gene TRBV28 combines with J gene TRBJ1-3; D is perhaps TRBD1 (6 bases). Per germline, CDR1 MDHEN and CDR2 SYDVKM. With 6 bases removed from V and 4 bases from J, the gap between germline ends came to 16 bases. This CDR3 has 15 amino acids. The chain's CDR3 is CASRPQGLAGNTIYF. CDR3 bases: TGTGCCAGCAGGCCACAGGGATTAGCGGGAAACACCATATATTTT. Using reference TRBV28 and TRBJ1-3 for the parts outside the CDR3, the full variable domain is DVKVTQSSRYLVKRTGEKVFLECVQDMDHENMFWYRQDPGLGLRLIYFSYDVKMKEKGDIPEGYSVSREKKERFSLILESASTNQTSMYLCASRPQGLAGNTIYFGEGSWLTVV.

This clone was seen a few times. The CDR3 sequence: CASSPTRLDYEQYV. The CDR3, as DNA: TGTGCCAGCAGTCCCACCCGACTAGATTACGAGCAGTACGTC. The rearrangement uses TRBV2 and TRBJ2-7; TRBD2 might be the D (6 bases). The germline CDR1 and CDR2 sequences are SNHLY and FYNNEI. The germline V and J ends were trimmed by 5 bases and 4 bases, with 15 bases remaining between them. The length of the CDR3 is 14 residues.